This T cell receptor beta chain is from a study of blood T cell repertoires in COVID-19 (dated by TCRdb to 2018 to 2020). With regard to the full study: The collaborator samples originated in the United States, Italy and Spain and spanned the acute and convalescent phases of COVID-19. The material from the prospective study consisted of cDNA or gDNA derived from T cells, B-cell-depleted T cells, or PBMCs. Deeply sampled blood TCRbeta repertoires from subjects exposed to, actively infected with, or recovered from COVID-19 were included in the dataset. The repertoires were released in a freely available public database intended as a resource for research on the immune response to SARS-CoV-2. Samples were obtained from the ongoing ImmuneRACE study (first 160 participants) and from over 1,000 subjects provided by 6 global collaborators. Nearly every sample came with metadata listing a de-identified subject ID, COVID-19 status, age in years and sex. Where available, HLA class I and class II types were obtained from metadata supplied by the sample provider rather than from assay-based typing. General conclusions and limits of the study: The quantity of clinical and demographic metadata differed by source and by participant and was supplied without curation.

The V end loses 8 bases and the J end loses 0 bases, and a stretch of 14 bases separates them. CDR1 is given as MNHEY and CDR2 as SVGEGT, both from the germline V gene. The CDR3 starts with the cysteine, ends with the phenylalanine, and has 15 residues. CDR3 DNA only is kept here, 45 bases in frame from base 1. Remarks on this clone: No cognate antigen has been identified for it. The record has no base qualities; no much larger clone is one base away.

TCRbeta CDR3 regions were amplified from genomic DNA by means of the immunoSEQ Assay, a bias-controlled multiplex PCR. On the authors' methods: The number of nucleated cells in each sample was estimated from the amplification of reference gene primers within the assay. To quantify the absolute abundance of each unique TCRbeta CDR3 rearrangement, sequence reads were collapsed and filtered. For each sample, productive Simpson clonality was calculated as the square root of Simpson's diversity index across productive rearrangements. TCRdb re-hosts the immuneACCESS table, in-frame sequences only. Its copies lack some clones; in the studies checked, an unresolved V gene accounts for under half of them, and the cause for the rest is not known. V, J and clone size reflect that table, while D and trimming were determined from the DNA. The sample table contains tens of thousands of clones; only one count was recorded for approximately 80% of them. The top ten clones comprise about two fifths of the sample.

Collaborating institutions collected whole blood in K2EDTA tubes following their own protocols. For TCRbeta analysis, collaborators shipped samples as frozen whole blood, isolated PBMCs, or DNA extracted from either of those sample types. This receptor chain uses TRBV6-2 or TRBV6-3 and TRBJ1-3, with no D gene named confidently. The sample comprised peripheral blood. The receptor comes from a man between 70 and 80 years old with active or convalescent COVID-19. The CDR3 region: CASGRTSNSGNTIYF. Here is the DNA: TGTGCCAGCGGCCGGACTTCAAACTCTGGAAACACCATATATTTT.